This TCR beta chain was captured by sequencing in a study of blood T cell repertoires in COVID-19. Study context: Both acute and convalescent COVID-19 samples were obtained from the United States, Italy and Spain. T cells, B-cell-depleted T cells, or PBMCs supplied cDNA or gDNA.

Produced via immunoSEQ multiplex PCR; TCRdb's table is partial and in-frame only. The sample carries about 480,000 clones, 85% to 90% recorded once. Participants reported their clinical history, and cohort assignment relied on those reports. The CDR3 consists of 16 residues. Germline values: CDR1 LGHNA, CDR2 YNFKEQ. V lost 1 base to trimming and J lost 1 base, with 13 bases between them. This clone occurred a few times. The genes are TRBV4-2 and TRBJ1-1; D gene unclear. The material sequenced was PBMCs or T cells enriched from blood (not recorded which). The clonotype comes from a woman in her thirties or forties who had recovered from COVID-19. CDR3 DNA: TGTGCCAGCAGCCAAGTACTTGGTGGTGGGAACACTGAAGCTTTCTTT. It translates to CASSQVLGGGNTEAFF.